The sequence of this T cell receptor (beta chain) was determined in a study of radiotherapy plus CTLA-4 blockade in lung cancer. Background on the study: Among all patients, roughly 17% showed objective responses, while roughly 30% had disease control. Study-level results: The best prediction of response reportedly came from early blood T cell clone dynamics, with interferon-beta. Once radiotherapy plus ipilimumab had been given, TCR clones derived from tumor expanded in blood.

Trimming removed 5 bases at V and 2 bases at J, with 16 bases between. The CDR3 contains 15 residues. Germline V CDR1 and CDR2: SGHNT, YYREEE (reference sequence). Chemo-refractory metastatic non-small-cell lung cancer patients were treated with focal radiation plus CTLA-4 blockade with ipilimumab. Note on this clone: Its antigen remains unknown.

Data came from immunoSEQ multiplex PCR; TCRdb stores just in-frame clones and leaves some out. The table records around 44,000 clones, approximately 77% of them present only once. This specimen consisted of peripheral blood, obtained from a patient treated with radiotherapy plus ipilimumab. The chain is built from TRBV5-4 and TRBJ2-5; D remains ambiguous. The sequence derives from a human donor with non-small cell lung cancer whose response to radiotherapy plus ipilimumab could not be evaluated. The DNA for the CDR3 is TGTGCCAGCAGGCCCCGGCGAGGAATACAAGAGACCCAGTACTTC. The encoded protein is CASRPRRGIQETQYF.